This paragraph reports one TCR beta chain. In its sample, this clone was seen a few times. Its antigen is still unknown. One base away there is no much larger clone; base qualities are not given. This specimen comes from a study of control samples from healthy donors and cancer patients (dated by TCRdb to between 2020 and 2021). The V end gives up 1 base and the J end 7 bases, leaving 12 bases in the junction not matched to a gene. Via the germline V gene (reference sequence), CDR1 is LNHDA and CDR2 SQIVND. The CDR3 has 17 amino acids, counting the end cysteine and phenylalanine. The DNA shown is the 51-base CDR3, in frame from base 1. Receptor libraries were prepared by the immunoSEQ multiplex PCR assay. This is the immuneACCESS table as TCRdb keeps it, with only in-frame sequences that have V and J called. A part of the clones is gone; compared with another copy, unresolved V genes explain less than half, and the rest is unexplained. In all, the sample holds about 98,000 clones, and 79% of those were seen once. The ten top clones hold about 10% of the sample.

The V and J genes are TRBV19 and TRBJ1-5, with 8 central nucleotides matching TRBD1. The TCR sequence derives from a woman aged 25 to 45 in good health. The sample was blood. CDR3 protein: CASSIGNFQGAGQPQHF. The nucleotide sequence is TGTGCCAGTAGTATAGGGAATTTCCAGGGGGCAGGGCAGCCCCAGCATTTT.